The clone carrying this T cell receptor beta chain was detected many times. Its target is unknown. The sample is drawn from a study of T cell repertoires in cytomegalovirus infection. Across the whole study: Evidence of both CMV infection and a matching HLA type came from public TCR beta signatures.

V dropped 2 bases and J dropped 1; count of bases not matched to a gene: 5. CDR3 length: 18 residues. CDR1 SEHNR and CDR2 FQNEAQ come from the germline V gene (reference sequence). Study findings and constraints: Identification of carriers of CMV plus the relevant HLA was performed using cumulative public TCR beta family frequency. The study found HLA-C-restricted CMV-specific TCR beta clonotypes dominating the ex vivo response.

TCRdb called the reads again in MiXCR, with one record for every CDR3 protein. The repertoire has approximately 500,000 distinct CDR3 sequences, about 26% of them found once; the top ten carry approximately 13%. The V and J genes are TRBV7-9 and TRBJ2-4, with 13 bases matching TRBD2. The clonotype originates from a human donor in good health (CMV status not recorded). Some clones in this sample may be carry-over from other donors' samples. Input material: PBMCs. CDR3 loop: CASSLTSGRAGAKNIQYF. DNA for the CDR3: TGTGCCAGCAGCTTAACTAGCGGGAGGGCCGGGGCCAAAAACATTCAGTACTTC.